The clone carrying this T cell receptor beta chain showed up just a few times. The CDR3 totals 14 residues. Germline CDR1 SGHTA, CDR2 FQGNSA. The V gene lost 2 bases and the J gene lost 2 bases, with 10 bases spanning the gap. From the 5' RACE reads, TCRdb called clonotypes with MiXCR, one entry per CDR3 protein. The sample consists of 500,000 to 650,000 distinct CDR3 sequences, about 12% of them appearing once. The sample belongs to a study of T cells after yellow fever vaccination. The chain carries TRBV7-2 and TRBJ2-7; a possible D gene is TRBD2 (6 bases). Sequences were derived from PBMCs, sampled on the day of the yellow fever booster vaccination. This clonotype was sampled from a man aged 30 to 39 who received the YFV17D yellow fever vaccine. The DNA for the CDR3 is TGTGCCAGCAGCTTATGGCGGGAAGCCTACGAGCAGTACTTC. Translating it yields CASSLWREAYEQYF.